These T cell receptor beta chains were read from a single sample in a study of blood T cells in healthy people across ages. TCRdb passed the 5' RACE reads through MiXCR, listing each CDR3 protein once. The sample yields about 1,400,000 distinct CDR3 sequences, approximately 59% seen once. The sequenced material came from blood. The receptors originated from a man aged 18 to 35 in good health. CDR3s include the opening cysteine and the closing phenylalanine or tryptophan. D genes are given only for firm matches. Clone size, where shown, is once, few, many, or a class for clones that have expanded.

-,TRBV29-1,TRBJ2-7,few,CSASEPSSYEQYF,TGCAGCGCCTCGGAGCCCAGCTCCTACGAGCAGTACTTC
-,TRBV20-1,TRBJ1-1,-,CSARSAGRRVTEAFF,TGCAGTGCTAGGTCGGCCGGTAGACGGGTCACTGAAGCTTTCTTT
-,TRBV6-2/TRBV6-3,TRBJ1-6,few,CASSYDGDSNSPLHF,TGTGCCAGCAGTTACGACGGGGACTCGAATTCACCCCTCCACTTT
-,TRBV28,TRBJ2-7,-,CASSLSNGQFSYEQYF,TGTGCCAGCAGTTTATCAAACGGACAGTTCTCCTACGAGCAGTACTTC
-,TRBV29-1,TRBJ2-1,-,CSVDQGNEQFF,TGCAGCGTCGACCAGGGCAATGAGCAGTTCTTC
-,TRBV5-1,TRBJ1-1,once,CASSFEFGGTEAFF,TGCGCCAGCAGCTTCGAGTTTGGCGGCACTGAAGCTTTCTTT
-,TRBV7-9,TRBJ1-2,-,CASSLIPHAYGYTF,TGTGCCAGCAGCTTAATACCTCATGCCTATGGCTACACCTTC
-,TRBV12-3/TRBV12-4,TRBJ1-1,-,CASTRMQGRLVLEAFF,TGTGCCAGCACCCGGATGCAGGGTAGGCTTGTACTTGAAGCTTTCTTT
-,TRBV29-1,TRBJ1-1,-,CSTDRGGRGAFF,TGCAGCACCGATCGTGGGGGGCGTGGGGCTTTCTTT
-,TRBV7-2,TRBJ2-5,few,CASSLVHMEYF,TGTGCCAGCAGCTTAGTTCACATGGAGTACTTC
TRBD1,TRBV27,TRBJ1-2,-,CASRREQGANYGYTF,TGTGCCAGCAGAAGGGAACAGGGGGCTAACTATGGCTACACCTTC
-,TRBV6-5,TRBJ2-4,-,CASSGGVFKNIQYF,TGTGCCAGCAGTGGCGGGGTGTTCAAAAACATTCAGTACTTC
TRBD1,TRBV6-2/TRBV6-3,TRBJ2-3,-,CASGTGGGSDTQYF,TGTGCCAGCGGAACAGGGGGCGGCTCAGATACGCAGTATTTT
TRBD2,TRBV7-2,TRBJ2-1,-,CASSLGHSGRFYNEQFF,TGTGCCAGCAGCTTAGGACATAGCGGGAGGTTCTACAATGAGCAGTTCTTC
-,TRBV7-9,TRBJ2-4,-,CASSLIRRAKNIQYF,TGTGCCAGCAGCTTGATAAGACGGGCCAAAAACATTCAGTACTTC